This T cell receptor (beta chain) was retrieved from a study of regulatory T cells in long-lasting Graves disease. CDR3-region Arm-PCR and iRepertoire HTBI primers produced the TCR beta libraries. TCRdb called the multiplex PCR reads again in MiXCR, with one record for every CDR3 protein. The table lists about 420,000 distinct CDR3 sequences, around 15% of them singletons. This clonotype showed up many times. Time point noted: newly diagnosed GD, antithyroid drugs for less than 3 months. RNA from PBMCs was the source of the TCR library. Tubes containing EDTA received around 9.9 milliliters of drawn peripheral blood. The germline gives CDR1 WSHSY, CDR2 SAAADI. This CDR3 has 17 residues. V lost 2 bases to trimming and J lost 5 bases; unmatched junction nucleotides: 9. Separately, the same data were catalogued under a study of T cells in Graves' hyperthyroidism and ophthalmopathy.

Specimen: peripheral blood mononuclear cells (PBMCs), collected at new diagnosis, from a patient treated with antithyroid drugs. The chain recombines TRBV10-2 with TRBJ2-5; 12 nucleotides line up with TRBD2. The source is a woman younger than 30 with Graves disease. CDR3 in DNA: TGCGCCAGCAGTGAGCCTGGACTAGCGGGGTTAGGGGAGACCCAGTACTTC. It encodes CASSEPGLAGLGETQYF.